The 16 T cell receptor beta chains presented below share a single source sample, sequenced in a study of T-cell memory formation after mild COVID-19. TCRdb itself ran the 5' RACE reads through MiXCR, one entry per CDR3 protein. The data hold roughly 320,000 distinct CDR3 sequences, with 25% to 30% observed a single time. The sample taken for sequencing was PBMCs or a T cell subset sorted from them (not recorded which). The receptors come from an adult woman who had mild COVID-19 (a few samples of this study predate the infection). Cell type and time point are not known.

This clonotype was seen a handful of times. The chain couples TRBV4-1 to TRBJ2-5; the D gene is possibly TRBD1 (5 bases). Trimming took off 0 bases at V and 2 bases at J, with 16 bases between the two ends. CDR3 length: 17 amino acids. Germline V gene data show CDR1 as MGHRA and CDR2 as YSYEKL. CDR3 DNA: TGCGCCAGCAGCCAAGAGGACGCTAAGGGGCCGCAAGAGACCCAGTACTTC. Its protein is CASSQEDAKGPQETQYF.

The chain carries TRBV15 and TRBJ2-5, with D tentatively TRBD1 (5 bases). V shed 0 bases and J shed 5 bases, with 10 bases lying between them. Germline CDR1 and CDR2: LNHNV and YYDKDF (reference sequence). The CDR3 consists of 14 residues. Here the CDR3 DNA reads TGTGCCACCAGCAGAGATCAGGGTCTGGAGACCCAGTACTTC. Amino acid sequence: CATSRDQGLETQYF.

The CDR3 here is CAWVPSGDYEQYF. The CDR3 DNA follows: TGTGCCTGGGTTCCTAGCGGGGACTACGAGCAGTACTTC. The genes are TRBV30 and TRBJ2-7; 9 positions agree with TRBD2. The germline CDR1 and CDR2 sequences are GTSNPN and SVGIG (reference sequence). There are 13 residues in the CDR3. After removal of 5 bases from V and 3 bases from J, the junction contained 5 bases not matched to a gene.

The rearrangement uses TRBV29-1 and TRBJ2-1, with 9 nucleotides matching TRBD2. V was pared by 8 bases and J by 3 bases, with 8 bases of the junction left unmatched. CDR1 and CDR2 from the germline V gene are SQVTM and ANQGSEA. The CDR3 spans 14 residues. The CDR3 DNA is TGCAGCCTCCTGACTAGCGGCAACTACAATGAGCAGTTCTTC. Its translation is CSLLTSGNYNEQFF.

The chain joins TRBV30 to TRBJ1-2, with D unclear. The V and J ends lost 0 bases and 14 bases respectively, with 16 bases between them. The germline V gene encodes CDR1 GTSNPN and CDR2 SVGIG (reference sequence). The CDR3 covers 12 residues. CDR3 in amino acids: CAWSVGGEVRTF. The CDR3, as DNA: TGTGCCTGGAGTGTAGGCGGGGAAGTTCGGACCTTC.

This clonotype has just a few counts. DNA for the CDR3: TGTGCCAGCAGCGTAGGTCAATCGAGCAATCAGCCCCAGCATTTT. This translates into CASSVGQSSNQPQHF. This chain links TRBV9 with TRBJ1-5; D is uncertain. Germline V gene data show CDR1 as SGDLS and CDR2 as YYNGEE. This CDR3 has 15 amino acids. Trimming removed 0 bases at V and 1 base at J, with 8 bases between.

This clonotype appeared a few times. The rearrangement joins TRBV5-1 to TRBJ2-5; D uncertain. The germline V and J ends were trimmed by 1 base and 5 bases, with 9 bases remaining between them. Germline CDR1 is SGHRS and CDR2 is YFSETQ. The CDR3 length is 13 residues. CDR3 sequence (DNA): TGCGCCAGCAGCTTGAAGGGAACGGAGACCCAGTACTTC. Translated: CASSLKGTETQYF.

This clonotype was detected a few times. This CDR3 is CASSSSLDQPQHF. CDR3 nucleotides: TGTGCCAGCAGCTCCTCATTGGATCAGCCCCAGCATTTT. The chain employs TRBV13 and TRBJ1-5; D not resolved. The CDR3 is 13 residues long. Trimming removed 4 bases at V and 5 bases at J, with 9 bases between. Looked up from germline, CDR1 is PRHDT and CDR2 is FYEKMQ (reference sequence).

This clonotype occurred a few times. This sequence joins TRBV12-3 or TRBV12-4 and TRBJ2-1; 7 nucleotides align to TRBD1. J lost 7 bases, V lost 5 bases, and 8 bases had no gene match. This CDR3 spans 14 amino acids. The CDR3 DNA reads TGTGCCAGCAGTGAGTCGACAGGGCGTAATGAGCAGTTCTTC. It is translated as CASSESTGRNEQFF.

Only a few counts were recorded for this clonotype. The chain is built from TRBV15 and TRBJ2-1; D gene unclear. V was shortened by 0 bases and J by 9 bases, with 18 bases between the two germline ends. Germline V CDR1 and CDR2: LNHNV, YYDKDF (reference sequence). This CDR3 is 16 amino acids long. CDR3 region: CATSRDVGQFHSEQFF. The CDR3 bases are TGTGCCACCAGCAGAGATGTAGGGCAGTTTCATAGTGAGCAGTTCTTC.

This clonotype showed up just a few times. The CDR3 DNA sequence: TGTGCCAGCAGCTTACAGGGGGGGGAAGGAGGTGAGCAGTTCTTC. It specifies CASSLQGGEGGEQFF. This chain uses TRBV6-1 with TRBJ2-1, with TRBD1 as a possible D gene (8 bases). CDR3 length: 15 residues. Trimming stripped 6 bases from V and 9 bases from J, with 21 bases between. CDR1 and CDR2 (germline): MNHNS, SASEGT.

The sample holds a few counts of this clonotype. The chain couples TRBV4-3 to TRBJ1-2; TRBD1 might be the D (5 bases). Germline CDR1 LGHNA, CDR2 YSLEER. V was shortened by 0 bases and J by 0 bases, with 11 bases between the two germline ends. The CDR3 runs 16 residues. The CDR3 here is CASSQESQGPNYGYTF. CDR3 coding DNA: TGCGCCAGCAGCCAAGAGTCGCAGGGTCCTAACTATGGCTACACCTTC.

This clonotype was counted only a few times. The J gene is TRBJ2-7, the V gene TRBV6-5; 10 nucleotides match TRBD1. This CDR3 is built from 15 residues. The germline V gene has CDR1 MNHEY and CDR2 SVGAGI. J lost 2 bases, V lost 6 bases, and 7 bases had no gene match. The CDR3 sequence: CASSLDRGLTYEQYF. The CDR3, as DNA: TGTGCCAGCAGCTTAGACAGGGGGCTAACCTACGAGCAGTACTTC.

This chain joins TRBV9 and TRBJ2-3; perhaps TRBD2 as D (5 bases). Germline V gives CDR1 SGDLS, CDR2 YYNGEE. The CDR3 loop spans 15 amino acids. V was trimmed by 0 bases and J by 6 bases, leaving 14 bases between them. The CDR3: CASSVEGAPGDTQYF. For the CDR3, the DNA is TGTGCCAGCAGCGTAGAGGGTGCGCCGGGGGATACGCAGTATTTT.

This clonotype appeared a single time. The gene calls are TRBV6-2 or TRBV6-3 and TRBJ1-1; unclear D gene. V lost 6 bases and J lost 3, with 11 bases in between. This CDR3 comprises 13 residues. The V gene's germline CDR1 is MNHEY and CDR2 SVGEGT. Here the CDR3 reads CASRWEHHTEAFF. CDR3 coding DNA: TGTGCCAGCAGATGGGAACACCACACTGAAGCTTTCTTT.

The chain uses TRBV27 and TRBJ2-7, with a tentative D call TRBD2 (7 bases). CDR3 length: 15 amino acids. V shed 5 bases and J shed 2 bases, with 16 bases lying between them. Germline CDR1 is MNHEY and CDR2 is SMNVEV (reference sequence). The CDR3 DNA follows: TGTGCCAGCAGTAGCCTGGGGGGGGCTACCTACGAGCAGTACTTC. Translating gives CASSSLGGATYEQYF.